The rows below give T cell receptor beta chains drawn from one sample of a study of a mutant IDH1 vaccine in newly diagnosed glioma. These TCRs are of unknown antigen specificity. The table came from immunoSEQ multiplex PCR; TCRdb's copy has only in-frame clones and leaves some out. The sample includes about 50,000 clones, around four fifths of them seen just once. The sample consisted of PBMCs, taken from a glioma patient whose treatment included an IDH1 peptide vaccine. All receptors come from a man between 50 and 59 years old with glioma. Both conserved end residues are part of each CDR3. A D gene is named only where the DNA matches it firmly. Size is omitted from some rows. Given values are once, few, many or a class for expanded clones.

V	J	D	size	CDR3	DNA
TRBV5-4	TRBJ1-1	TRBD1	once	CASSPGQVAEAFF	TGTGCCAGCAGCCCGGGACAGGTGGCTGAAGCTTTCTTT
TRBV5-4	TRBJ1-1	TRBD1	.	CASSLVRGRGEAFF	TGTGCCAGCAGCTTGGTGAGGGGGCGTGGTGAAGCTTTCTTT
TRBV10-3	TRBJ1-2	.	.	CAINPSGTDQGYTF	TGTGCCATCAATCCCTCGGGGACTGATCAGGGCTACACCTTC
TRBV2	TRBJ2-7	TRBD2	.	CASSELLAGGPLVYEQYF	TGTGCCAGCAGTGAACTCCTAGCGGGGGGCCCTCTCGTCTACGAGCAGTACTTC
TRBV9	TRBJ2-2	.	.	CASSVRGADTGELFF	TGTGCCAGCAGCGTACGGGGGGCGGACACCGGGGAGCTGTTTTTT
TRBV6-4	TRBJ2-7	.	.	CASSSPRETYEQYF	TGTGCCAGCAGTTCCCCCCGGGAGACCTACGAGCAGTACTTC
TRBV7-9	TRBJ1-4	.	.	CASSFWTANHEKLFF	TGTGCCAGCAGCTTTTGGACAGCGAATCATGAAAAACTGTTTTTT
TRBV6-1	TRBJ2-7	TRBD2	.	CASTRGGTYEQYF	TGTGCCAGCACCCGCGGGGGTACCTACGAGCAGTACTTC
TRBV4-2	TRBJ2-3	TRBD2	few	CASSQPRTSGVLPAGTQYF	TGTGCCAGCAGCCAGCCCCGGACTAGCGGGGTGCTCCCTGCTGGTACGCAGTATTTT
TRBV10-3	TRBJ1-1	.	.	CAISEFIDSPFDSEAFF	TGTGCCATCAGTGAGTTCATCGACAGTCCCTTTGACTCTGAAGCTTTCTTT
TRBV27	TRBJ2-6	.	.	CASSPLPAGRFSGANVLTF	TGTGCCAGCAGTCCCCTCCCGGCAGGACGCTTTTCTGGGGCCAACGTCCTGACTTTC
TRBV18	TRBJ1-2	TRBD1	.	CASSPLQGGEGYTF	TGTGCCAGCTCACCACTACAGGGGGGCGAAGGCTACACCTTC
TRBV4-1	TRBJ1-5	TRBD1	.	CASRRQGIGQPQHF	TGCGCCAGCAGACGACAGGGGATAGGTCAGCCCCAGCATTTT
TRBV19	TRBJ1-5	.	.	CASSITHGSNQPQHF	TGTGCCAGTAGTATAACCCATGGCAGCAATCAGCCCCAGCATTTT
TRBV5-6	TRBJ2-1	.	.	CASILRSRGEYNEQFF	TGTGCCAGCATCCTGCGTTCCAGGGGAGAGTACAATGAGCAGTTCTTC
TRBV9	TRBJ1-1	.	.	CASTPGVLNTEAFF	TGTGCCAGCACCCCTGGCGTCCTGAACACTGAAGCTTTCTTT
TRBV2	TRBJ2-7	.	.	CASSEGQGRGTFYYEQYF	TGTGCCAGCAGTGAAGGGCAGGGGAGAGGAACCTTTTACTACGAGCAGTACTTC
TRBV6-1	TRBJ1-5	.	.	CASSDNSNQPQHF	TGTGCCAGCAGTGATAATAGCAATCAGCCCCAGCATTTT
TRBV9	TRBJ1-3	.	.	CASSVSPSSGNTIYF	TGTGCCAGCAGCGTCTCCCCCTCCTCTGGAAACACCATATATTTT
TRBV6-5	TRBJ2-7	TRBD1	.	CASSPGTGGSYEQYF	TGTGCCAGCAGTCCCGGGACAGGGGGATCCTACGAGCAGTACTTC
TRBV19	TRBJ1-1	.	.	CASSPSTALGTEAFF	TGTGCCAGTAGTCCATCGACAGCGCTCGGGACTGAAGCTTTCTTT
TRBV7-2	TRBJ1-5	.	.	CASSAGGGNQPQHF	TGTGCCAGCAGCGCTGGGGGCGGGAATCAGCCCCAGCATTTT
TRBV7-9	TRBJ1-6	.	.	CASSPPRDLSYNSPLHF	TGTGCCAGCAGCCCCCCAAGGGACCTTTCCTATAATTCACCCCTCCACTTT
TRBV28	TRBJ1-5	.	.	CASMGGVQPQHF	TGTGCCAGCATGGGCGGGGTTCAGCCCCAGCATTTT
TRBV27	TRBJ1-1	TRBD1	.	CASSTLQGMNTEAFF	TGTGCCAGCAGTACCCTACAGGGGATGAACACTGAAGCTTTCTTT
TRBV9	TRBJ2-3	.	once	CASSVGSQRTDTQYF	TGTGCCAGCAGCGTAGGTTCACAGCGCACAGATACGCAGTATTTT
TRBV6-1	TRBJ2-7	.	.	CASIVEGRHYEQYF	TGTGCCAGCATAGTAGAAGGGCGTCACTACGAGCAGTACTTC
TRBV9	TRBJ2-7	TRBD2	.	CASSVVERGPPYEQYF	TGTGCCAGCAGCGTAGTCGAGCGGGGACCTCCCTACGAGCAGTACTTC
TRBV2	TRBJ1-6	.	.	CASRDNGRNSPLHF	TGTGCCAGCAGGGACAATGGGAGAAATTCACCCCTCCACTTT
TRBV7-8	TRBJ2-7	.	many	CASSLPGSDEQYF	TGTGCCAGCAGCTTACCTGGGTCCGACGAGCAGTACTTC
TRBV5-8	TRBJ2-5	TRBD1	.	CASSRGQGSTQYF	TGTGCCAGCAGCCGAGGACAGGGGTCGACCCAGTACTTC
TRBV4-2	TRBJ1-4	TRBD1	.	CASSRTGAGEKLFF	TGTGCCAGCAGTCGTACAGGGGCGGGGGAAAAACTGTTTTTT
TRBV11-3	TRBJ2-2	.	.	CASSPLTGELFF	TGTGCCAGCAGCCCACTAACTGGGGAGCTGTTTTTT
TRBV6-1	TRBJ2-7	.	.	CASSDRSYEQYF	TGTGCCAGCAGCGACAGGTCCTACGAGCAGTACTTC
TRBV7-3	TRBJ2-7	TRBD1	.	CASSRDRRGEQYF	TGTGCCAGCAGTCGGGACAGGCGAGGCGAGCAGTACTTC
TRBV7-2	TRBJ2-5	TRBD2	.	CASSLTSGIETQYF	TGTGCCAGCAGCTTAACTAGCGGCATAGAGACCCAGTACTTC
TRBV5-6	TRBJ1-5	.	.	CASSLLRDGTQHF	TGTGCCAGCAGCCTTCTACGGGACGGGACCCAGCATTTT
TRBV7-2	TRBJ1-5	.	.	CASSLAGGNQPQHF	TGTGCCAGCAGCTTAGCAGGGGGCAATCAGCCCCAGCATTTT
TRBV6-1	TRBJ1-5	.	.	CASSPPVGNQPQHF	TGTGCCAGCAGCCCCCCTGTTGGAAATCAGCCCCAGCATTTT
TRBV7-9	TRBJ2-7	TRBD1	.	CASSLITGQDEQYF	TGTGCCAGCAGCCTAATTACCGGACAGGACGAGCAGTACTTC
TRBV20-1	TRBJ1-4	.	.	CSAVGQKLFF	TGCAGTGCCGTTGGGCAAAAACTGTTTTTT
TRBV5-4	TRBJ1-3	TRBD1	.	CASSKGTGGSYSGNTIYF	TGTGCCAGCAGCAAAGGGACAGGGGGAAGTTACTCTGGAAACACCATATATTTT
TRBV5-4	TRBJ1-1	TRBD1	.	CASSVRQGAGTEAFF	TGTGCCAGCAGCGTACGACAGGGGGCCGGCACTGAAGCTTTCTTT
TRBV6-1	TRBJ2-1	.	.	CASKVPSYNEQFF	TGTGCCAGCAAGGTGCCCTCCTACAATGAGCAGTTCTTC
TRBV27	TRBJ1-6	.	few	CASSLPRSPLHF	TGTGCCAGCAGTTTACCACGATCACCCCTCCACTTT
TRBV10-3	TRBJ2-7	.	.	CATSTSYEQYF	TGTGCCACCTCGACCTCCTACGAGCAGTACTTC
TRBV4-2	TRBJ1-2	.	.	CASSQGLGEYGYTF	TGTGCCAGCAGCCAAGGACTAGGGGAGTATGGCTACACCTTC